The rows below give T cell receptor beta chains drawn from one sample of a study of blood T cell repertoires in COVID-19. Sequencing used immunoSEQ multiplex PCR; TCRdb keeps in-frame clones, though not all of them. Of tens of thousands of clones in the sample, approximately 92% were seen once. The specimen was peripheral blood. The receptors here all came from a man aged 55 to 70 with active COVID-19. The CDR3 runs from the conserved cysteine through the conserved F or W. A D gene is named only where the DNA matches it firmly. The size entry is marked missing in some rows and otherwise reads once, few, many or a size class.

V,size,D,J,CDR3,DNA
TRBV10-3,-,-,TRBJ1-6,CAISERGGVNSPLHF,TGTGCCATCAGTGAGCGGGGGGGCGTAAATTCACCCCTCCACTTT
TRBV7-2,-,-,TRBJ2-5,CASSLNRRGETQYF,TGTGCCAGCAGCTTAAATCGAAGGGGAGAGACCCAGTACTTC
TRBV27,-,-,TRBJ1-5,CASSTLVDFKMGGPQHF,TGTGCCAGCAGCACCCTCGTCGACTTCAAGATGGGTGGGCCCCAGCATTTT
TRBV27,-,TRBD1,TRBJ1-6,CASSLTGVRSPLHF,TGTGCCAGCAGTTTGACAGGGGTGAGATCACCCCTCCACTTT
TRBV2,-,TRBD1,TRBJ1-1,CASSLRGQGRVTEAFF,TGTGCCAGCAGCCTGAGGGGGCAAGGGCGGGTCACTGAAGCTTTCTTT
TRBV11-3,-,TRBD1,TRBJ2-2,CASSPGGTGGTGELFF,TGTGCCAGCAGCCCTGGGGGGACAGGGGGCACCGGGGAGCTGTTTTTT
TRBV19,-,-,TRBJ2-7,CASREYRDGGEQYF,TGTGCCAGTAGGGAGTACAGGGACGGTGGCGAGCAGTACTTC
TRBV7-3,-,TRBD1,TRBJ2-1,CASSSGQGSYNEQFF,TGTGCCAGCAGCTCCGGACAGGGGTCTTACAATGAGCAGTTCTTC
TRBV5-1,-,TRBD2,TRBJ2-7,CASSFASGEYEQYF,TGCGCCAGCAGCTTCGCTAGCGGAGAATACGAGCAGTACTTC
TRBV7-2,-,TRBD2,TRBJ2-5,CASSSLAGGKTQYF,TGTGCCAGCAGCTCATTAGCGGGAGGCAAGACCCAGTACTTC
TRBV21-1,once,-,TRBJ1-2,CASSSLPEGVVYGYTF,TGTGCCAGCAGCTCCTTACCCGAAGGGGTGGTCTATGGCTACACCTTC
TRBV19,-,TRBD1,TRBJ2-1,CASSTIGGTGRNEQFF,TGTGCCAGTAGTACGATAGGTGGGACAGGGAGGAATGAGCAGTTCTTC
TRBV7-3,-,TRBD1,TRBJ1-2,CASSRDAGGSYGYTF,TGTGCCAGCAGCAGGGATGCAGGGGGAAGCTATGGCTACACCTTC